This T cell receptor beta chain was sequenced for a study of blood T cell repertoires in COVID-19. Across the study: COVID-19 samples collected from the United States, Italy and Spain covered acute and convalescent phases.

There are 17 residues in the CDR3. Looked up from germline, CDR1 is SGHTA and CDR2 is FQGNSA. V was pared by 2 bases and J by 6 bases, with 12 bases of the junction left unmatched. This clone showed up just once. Data came from immunoSEQ multiplex PCR; TCRdb stores just in-frame clones and leaves some out. Among some 54,000 clones, nearly 90% were seen once, and the ten largest hold 9%. Input material: peripheral blood. This rearrangement joins TRBV7-2 to TRBJ2-5, with TRBD2 matching over 10 bases. The source of this sequence is a man older than 75 with active or convalescent COVID-19. The CDR3 reads CASSLYASGGVGKTQYF. Here the CDR3 DNA reads TGTGCCAGCAGCTTATACGCTAGCGGGGGAGTAGGCAAGACCCAGTACTTC. Together with reference TRBV7-2 and TRBJ2-5, the CDR3 gives the full variable domain: GAGVSQSPSNKVTEKGKDVELRCDPISGHTALYWYRQSLGQGLEFLIYFQGNSAPDKSGLPSDRFSAERTGGSVSTLTIQRTQQEDSAVYLCASSLYASGGVGKTQYFGPGTRLLVL.